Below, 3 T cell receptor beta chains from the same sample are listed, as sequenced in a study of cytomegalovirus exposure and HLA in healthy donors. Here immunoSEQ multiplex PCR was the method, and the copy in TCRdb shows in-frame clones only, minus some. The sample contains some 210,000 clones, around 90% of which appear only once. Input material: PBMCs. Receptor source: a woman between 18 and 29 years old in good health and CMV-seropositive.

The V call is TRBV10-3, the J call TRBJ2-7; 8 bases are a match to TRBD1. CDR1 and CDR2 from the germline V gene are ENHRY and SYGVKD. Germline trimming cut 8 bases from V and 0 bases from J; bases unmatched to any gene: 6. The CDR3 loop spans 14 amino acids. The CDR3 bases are TGTGCCATCGGCTACACAGGGGGCTCCTACGAGCAGTACTTC. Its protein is CAIGYTGGSYEQYF.

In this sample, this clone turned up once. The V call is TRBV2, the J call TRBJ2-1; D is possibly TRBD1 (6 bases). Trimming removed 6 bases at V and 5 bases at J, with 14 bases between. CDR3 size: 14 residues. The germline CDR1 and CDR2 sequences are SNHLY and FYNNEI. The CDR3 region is CASRAINRDNEQFF. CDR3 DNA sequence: TGTGCCAGCAGAGCCATTAACAGGGACAATGAGCAGTTCTTC.

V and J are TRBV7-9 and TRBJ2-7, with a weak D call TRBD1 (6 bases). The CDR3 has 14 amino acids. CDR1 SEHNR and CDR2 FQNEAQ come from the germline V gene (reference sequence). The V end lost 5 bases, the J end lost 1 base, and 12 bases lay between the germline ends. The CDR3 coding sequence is TGTGCCAGCAGCCAGAAACAGGGTTCCTACGAGCAGTACTTC. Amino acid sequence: CASSQKQGSYEQYF.